These 25 T cell receptor beta chains share one sample of origin, sequenced in a study of T cell responses to AZD1222 COVID-19 vaccine listed by TCRdb under 2021. Libraries were constructed by the immunoSEQ multiplex PCR assay. Entries here come from immuneACCESS through TCRdb and include only in-frame sequences with V and J called. Some clones fail to appear in such tables; in the studies checked, an unresolved V gene covers under half of the shortfall, and the cause of the remainder is unknown. This sample's listing comprises under 150,000 clones. 2.2% of the sample rests with the top ten. The intended sense of this specimen's time point label: baseline before first vaccination. Sequencing used peripheral blood. The receptors were sampled from an adult in good health.

V gene TRBV2 combines with J gene TRBJ1-4, with a tentative D call TRBD1 (5 bases). With 10 bases removed from V and 7 bases from J, the gap between germline ends came to 19 bases. Germline V gives CDR1 SNHLY, CDR2 FYNNEI. The CDR3 has 14 amino acids. CDR3 protein: CATSSGTRTEKLFF. The CDR3 nucleotides are TGTGCCACCAGCTCGGGGACCCGTACTGAAAAACTGTTTTTT.

The V gene is TRBV4-1, the J gene TRBJ2-7, with D possibly TRBD2 on 5 matching bases. This CDR3 spans 15 amino acids. Per germline, CDR1 MGHRA and CDR2 YSYEKL. V lost 4 bases to trimming and J lost 0 bases, with 13 bases between them. In DNA form, the CDR3 reads TGCGCCAGCAGCCCCCCCGGGGTTAACTCCTACGAGCAGTACTTC. Its translation is CASSPPGVNSYEQYF.

The J gene is TRBJ2-6, the V gene TRBV28, with TRBD1 matching 8 bases. The length of the CDR3 is 16 residues. V lost 4 bases to trimming and J lost 2 bases; unmatched junction nucleotides: 4. Germline CDR1 and CDR2: MDHEN and SYDVKM. CDR3 in amino acids: CASSWTRGPGANVLTF. In DNA, the CDR3 is TGTGCCAGCAGTTGGACCAGGGGGCCTGGGGCCAACGTCCTGACTTTC.

Comments on this clone: Germline and junction disagree at one end, which may indicate a read error. The J gene is TRBJ2-5, the V gene TRBV19, with a possible D match to TRBD1 (6 bases). The CDR3 consists of 14 residues. CDR1 is LNHDA and CDR2 is SQIVND in the germline V gene (reference sequence). CDR3 DNA: TGTGCCAGCAGTACGGTACAGGGCGCGGAGACCCAGTACTTC. Translating it yields CASSTVQGAETQYF.

CDR3 in amino acids: CASSQRGPVDEQFF. CDR3 sequence (DNA): TGCGCCAGCAGCCAACGCGGGCCTGTCGATGAGCAGTTCTTC. The V gene is TRBV4-3, the J gene TRBJ2-1; TRBD2 might be the D (5 bases). The germline gives CDR1 LGHNA, CDR2 YSLEER. The CDR3 length is 14 residues. Trimming took 2 bases from V and 8 from J, leaving 13 bases between them.

The genes are TRBV28 and TRBJ1-6; D unclear. Per the germline V gene, CDR1 is MDHEN and CDR2 is SYDVKM. This CDR3 is 15 amino acids long. Deletions cut 2 bases from V and 8 bases from J, with 13 bases between. For the CDR3, the DNA is TGTGCCAGCAGTTTACTGGCTGGGAACGATTCACCCCTCCACTTT. Protein sequence: CASSLLAGNDSPLHF.

This chain uses TRBV6-2 or TRBV6-3 with TRBJ1-1; 9 nucleotides match TRBD1. In germline, CDR1 is MNHEY, CDR2 SVGEGT. The CDR3 runs to 15 residues. Losses at the gene ends were 0 bases for V and 5 bases for J; bases not matched to a gene: 4. CDR3 nucleotides: TGTGCCAGCAGTTACTCCCCGACAGGGGGTACTGAAGCTTTCTTT. Translated: CASSYSPTGGTEAFF.

This chain joins TRBV5-1 and TRBJ2-5, with TRBD1 matching over 10 bases. Trimming at V came to 4 bases and at J to 5 bases, leaving 8 bases not matched to a gene. This CDR3 spans 15 amino acids. In germline, CDR1 is SGHRS, CDR2 YFSETQ. The CDR3 region is CASSPGQGVRETQYF. CDR3 DNA sequence: TGCGCCAGCAGCCCCGGACAGGGGGTAAGGGAGACCCAGTACTTC.

The genes are TRBV7-2 and TRBJ1-4; a possible D gene is TRBD1 (5 bases). V gave up 1 base and J gave up 5 bases, with 8 bases separating them. The germline CDR1 and CDR2 sequences are SGHTA and FQGNSA. This CDR3 comprises 14 residues. As DNA, the CDR3 is TGTGCCAGCAGCTTAGTGACAGCCAATGAAAAACTGTTTTTT. This translates into CASSLVTANEKLFF.

The chain couples TRBV11-3 to TRBJ2-1; a possible D gene is TRBD1 (5 bases). The CDR3 loop spans 14 amino acids. The V end lost 5 bases, the J end lost 7 bases, and 15 bases lay between the germline ends. Germline V lookup: CDR1 SGHNT, CDR2 YENEEA. The CDR3 nucleotides are TGTGCCAGCAGCCCCCGAAGGGGTTGGAATGAGCAGTTCTTC. As protein: CASSPRRGWNEQFF.

The chain carries TRBV11-3 and TRBJ2-7; D perhaps matches TRBD2 (6 bases). Germline-derived CDR1 and CDR2 are SGHNT and YENEEA. The CDR3 sequence is 14 residues long. V was cut by 3 bases and J by 7 bases, with 16 bases left in between. CDR3 nucleotide sequence: TGTGCCAGCAGCTTTGGGGGAGGTAGCCAGGAGCAGTACTTC. Translating it yields CASSFGGGSQEQYF.

The rearrangement links TRBV18 to TRBJ1-5; 8 bases are a match to TRBD1. V was pared by 2 bases and J by 5 bases, with 5 bases of the junction left unmatched. Germline V CDR1 and CDR2: KGHSH, LQKENI. This CDR3 comprises 15 residues. The CDR3 DNA reads TGTGCCAGCTCACCAGGACAGGGAATGGATCAGCCCCAGCATTTT. It codes for CASSPGQGMDQPQHF.

The chain joins TRBV9 to TRBJ2-2; maybe TRBD1 (5 bases). Trimming shortened V by 5 bases and J by 1 base, and 12 bases separated the two germline ends. The CDR3 has 15 residues. Germline CDR1 and CDR2: SGDLS and YYNGEE. CDR3 region: CASSLAGMNTGELFF. CDR3 nucleotide sequence: TGTGCCAGCAGTCTCGCAGGGATGAACACCGGGGAGCTGTTTTTT.

Of note for this clone: Other DNA sequences in the same sample also yield this CDR3. The chain links TRBV6-1 to TRBJ2-3; 8 nucleotides line up with TRBD1. J gave up 3 bases and V 3 bases, and 5 bases lay outside the gene matches. CDR1 is MNHNS and CDR2 is SASEGT in the germline V gene. This CDR3 is built from 15 residues. This CDR3 is CASSDWTGSTDTQYF. Written as DNA, the CDR3 is TGTGCCAGCAGTGATTGGACAGGGAGTACAGATACGCAGTATTTT.

The chain recombines TRBV11-3 with TRBJ2-2, with a weak D call TRBD2 (5 bases). Trimming removed 2 bases from V and 2 bases from J, with 9 bases in between. The CDR3 has 15 amino acids. From germline, CDR1 is SGHNT and CDR2 YENEEA. The CDR3, as DNA: TGTGCCAGCAGCTTATACGGGGATAACACCGGGGAGCTGTTTTTT. Protein: CASSLYGDNTGELFF.

The chain is built from TRBV19 and TRBJ2-7; TRBD2 agrees at 10 bases. In germline, CDR1 is LNHDA, CDR2 SQIVND (reference sequence). Losses at the gene ends were 1 base for V and 5 bases for J; bases not matched to a gene: 8. This CDR3 region has 16 residues. The CDR3 coding sequence is TGTGCCAGTAGTATAGTAACTAGCGGGGCGACTCACGAGCAGTACTTC. Translated: CASSIVTSGATHEQYF.

The gene calls are TRBV7-3 and TRBJ1-1; D remains unclear. The V end lost 5 bases, the J end lost 3 bases, and 13 bases lay between the germline ends. CDR1 is SGHTA and CDR2 is FQGTGA in the germline V gene. This CDR3 has 14 amino acids. The CDR3 loop is CASSASGVDTEAFF. CDR3 nucleotides: TGTGCCAGCAGCGCATCCGGAGTAGACACTGAAGCTTTCTTT.

The rearrangement links TRBV9 to TRBJ1-2; no firm D call. CDR3 size: 13 residues. The V end lost 0 bases, the J end lost 4 bases, and 7 bases lay between the germline ends. Germline V gene lookup returns CDR1 SGDLS and CDR2 YYNGEE. CDR3 in amino acids: CASSVGPSYGYTF. The CDR3 nucleotides read TGTGCCAGCAGCGTAGGCCCCAGCTATGGCTACACCTTC.

This chain joins TRBV11-3 and TRBJ2-2; D is undetermined. Germline V CDR1 and CDR2: SGHNT, YENEEA. Trimming removed 6 bases at V and 6 bases at J, with 11 bases between. CDR3 length: 13 amino acids. The CDR3 protein is CASSSRDPGELFF. DNA for the CDR3: TGTGCCAGCAGTTCAAGGGATCCCGGGGAGCTGTTTTTT.

The rearrangement links TRBV7-8 to TRBJ2-3; D gene uncertain. V was cut by 8 bases and J by 6 bases, with 6 bases left in between. This CDR3 region has 10 residues. Looked up from germline, CDR1 is SGHVS and CDR2 is FQNEAQ. CDR3 in amino acids: CASLGDTQYF. As DNA, the CDR3 is TGTGCCAGCTTGGGGGATACGCAGTATTTT.

In DNA, the CDR3 is TGTGCCAGCAGCCGACCGGCCTTGAACACTGAAGCTTTCTTT. Translated: CASSRPALNTEAFF. The rearrangement links TRBV6-2 or TRBV6-3 to TRBJ1-1, with D unresolved. The germline V and J ends were trimmed by 6 bases and 0 bases, with 11 bases remaining between them. CDR3 length: 14 residues. Germline CDR1 is MNHEY and CDR2 is SVGEGT.

CDR3 protein: CASSYARTGDTEAFF. For the CDR3, the DNA is TGTGCCAGCAGTTACGCCCGGACAGGGGATACTGAAGCTTTCTTT. The genes are TRBV6-5 and TRBJ1-1, with TRBD1 matching over 9 bases. Unmatched junction bases numbered 6, after V lost 2 bases and J lost 5 bases. The CDR3 covers 15 residues. From germline, CDR1 is MNHEY and CDR2 SVGAGI.

The rearrangement uses TRBV6-1 and TRBJ1-2; 10 bases fit TRBD1. Germline V lookup: CDR1 MNHNS, CDR2 SASEGT. Unmatched junction bases numbered 11, after V lost 0 bases and J lost 13 bases. The CDR3 runs 15 residues. The CDR3 here is CASSEARDRGFVCTF. CDR3 coding DNA: TGTGCCAGCAGTGAAGCTCGGGACAGGGGTTTTGTCTGCACCTTC.

This chain joins TRBV30 and TRBJ2-1; 15 bases align to TRBD2. The V segment lost 5 bases and the J segment 5 bases; nucleotides outside the gene matches: 1. Germline values: CDR1 GTSNPN, CDR2 SVGIG (reference sequence). The length of the CDR3 is 14 residues. The CDR3 DNA sequence: TGTGCCTGGGGACTAGCGGGGGGGCACAATGAGCAGTTCTTC. It is translated as CAWGLAGGHNEQFF.

The V gene is TRBV9, the J gene TRBJ2-7; either TRBD1 or TRBD2 may supply D (5 bases each). Per germline, CDR1 SGDLS and CDR2 YYNGEE. The CDR3 has 15 amino acids. The germline V and J ends were trimmed by 0 bases and 1 base, with 11 bases remaining between them. In DNA form, the CDR3 reads TGTGCCAGCAGCGTAGGTGGGGGACGGTCCTACGAGCAGTACTTC. Translation: CASSVGGGRSYEQYF.